This T cell receptor beta chain was captured by sequencing in a study of shared clonotypes between healthy human individuals. Study information: With ages of 18 to 49, the donors were a couple of women and three men.

The CDR3 length is 17 residues. Trimming took 4 bases from V and 5 from J; bases not matched to a gene: 11. Germline V lookup: CDR1 MNHEY, CDR2 SMNVEV (reference sequence). Here immunoSEQ multiplex PCR was the method, and the copy in TCRdb shows in-frame clones only, minus some. This table holds some 1 million clones, 75% found once. Study conclusions and caveats: Memory subsets had estimated richness that was generally smaller than that of naive subsets. Shared clonotypes across all four donors exceeded non-shared ones in generation probability.

In the case of this clone: The target antigen is unknown.

The material sequenced was memory CD4+ T cells sorted from blood. Stated subset: CD45RA-negative fraction. The chain is built from TRBV27 and TRBJ1-6; 7 bases match TRBD1. The clonotype originates from a man between 18 and 29 years old in good health. This CDR3 is CASSSGTANPHNSPLHF. In nucleotides, the CDR3 is TGTGCCAGCAGTTCGGGGACAGCAAACCCTCATAATTCACCCCTCCACTTT.